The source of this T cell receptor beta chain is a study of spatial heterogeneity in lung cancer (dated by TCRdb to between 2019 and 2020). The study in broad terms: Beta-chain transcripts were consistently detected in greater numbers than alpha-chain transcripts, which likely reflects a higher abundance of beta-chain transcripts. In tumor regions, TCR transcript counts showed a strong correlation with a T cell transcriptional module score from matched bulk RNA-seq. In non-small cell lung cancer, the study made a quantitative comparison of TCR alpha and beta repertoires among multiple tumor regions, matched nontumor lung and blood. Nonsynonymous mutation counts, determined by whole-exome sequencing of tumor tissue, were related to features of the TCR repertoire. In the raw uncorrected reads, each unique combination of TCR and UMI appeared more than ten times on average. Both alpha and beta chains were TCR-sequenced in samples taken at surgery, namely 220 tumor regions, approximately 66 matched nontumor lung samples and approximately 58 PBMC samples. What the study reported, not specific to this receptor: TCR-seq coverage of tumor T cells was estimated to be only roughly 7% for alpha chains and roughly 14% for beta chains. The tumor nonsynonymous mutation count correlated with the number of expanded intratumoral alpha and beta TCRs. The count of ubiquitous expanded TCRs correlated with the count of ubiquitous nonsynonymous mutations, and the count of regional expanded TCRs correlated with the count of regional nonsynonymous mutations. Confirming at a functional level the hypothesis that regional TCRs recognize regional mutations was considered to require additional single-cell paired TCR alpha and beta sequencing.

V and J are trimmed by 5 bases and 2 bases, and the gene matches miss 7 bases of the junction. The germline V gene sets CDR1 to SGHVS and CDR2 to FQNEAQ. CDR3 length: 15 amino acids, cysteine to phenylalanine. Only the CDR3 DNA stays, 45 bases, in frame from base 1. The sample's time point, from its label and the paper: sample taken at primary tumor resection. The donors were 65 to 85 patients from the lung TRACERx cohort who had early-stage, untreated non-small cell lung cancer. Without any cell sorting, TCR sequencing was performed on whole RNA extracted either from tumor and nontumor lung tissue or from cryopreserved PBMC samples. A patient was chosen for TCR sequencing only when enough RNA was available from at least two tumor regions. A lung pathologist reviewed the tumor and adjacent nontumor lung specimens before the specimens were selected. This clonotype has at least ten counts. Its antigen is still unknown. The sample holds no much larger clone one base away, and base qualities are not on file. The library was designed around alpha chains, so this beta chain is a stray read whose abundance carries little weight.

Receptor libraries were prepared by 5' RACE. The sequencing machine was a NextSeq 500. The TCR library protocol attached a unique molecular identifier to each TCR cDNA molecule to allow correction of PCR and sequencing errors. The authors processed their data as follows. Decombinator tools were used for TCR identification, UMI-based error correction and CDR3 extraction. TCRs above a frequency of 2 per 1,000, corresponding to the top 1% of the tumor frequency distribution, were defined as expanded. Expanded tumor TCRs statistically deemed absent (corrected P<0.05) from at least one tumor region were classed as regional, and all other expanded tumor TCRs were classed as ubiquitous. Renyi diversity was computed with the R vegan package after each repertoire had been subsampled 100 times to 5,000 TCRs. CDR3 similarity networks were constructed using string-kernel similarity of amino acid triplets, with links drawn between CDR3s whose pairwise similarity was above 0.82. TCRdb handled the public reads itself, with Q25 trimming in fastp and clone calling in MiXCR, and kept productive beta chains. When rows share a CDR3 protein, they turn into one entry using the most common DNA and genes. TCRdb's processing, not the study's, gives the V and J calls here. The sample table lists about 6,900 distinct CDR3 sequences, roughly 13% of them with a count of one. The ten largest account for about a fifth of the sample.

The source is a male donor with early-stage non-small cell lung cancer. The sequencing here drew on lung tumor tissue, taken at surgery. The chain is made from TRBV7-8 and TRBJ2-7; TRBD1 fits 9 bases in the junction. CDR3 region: CASSPRQGDPYEQYF. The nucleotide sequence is TGTGCCAGCAGCCCGAGACAGGGGGATCCCTACGAGCAGTACTTC.